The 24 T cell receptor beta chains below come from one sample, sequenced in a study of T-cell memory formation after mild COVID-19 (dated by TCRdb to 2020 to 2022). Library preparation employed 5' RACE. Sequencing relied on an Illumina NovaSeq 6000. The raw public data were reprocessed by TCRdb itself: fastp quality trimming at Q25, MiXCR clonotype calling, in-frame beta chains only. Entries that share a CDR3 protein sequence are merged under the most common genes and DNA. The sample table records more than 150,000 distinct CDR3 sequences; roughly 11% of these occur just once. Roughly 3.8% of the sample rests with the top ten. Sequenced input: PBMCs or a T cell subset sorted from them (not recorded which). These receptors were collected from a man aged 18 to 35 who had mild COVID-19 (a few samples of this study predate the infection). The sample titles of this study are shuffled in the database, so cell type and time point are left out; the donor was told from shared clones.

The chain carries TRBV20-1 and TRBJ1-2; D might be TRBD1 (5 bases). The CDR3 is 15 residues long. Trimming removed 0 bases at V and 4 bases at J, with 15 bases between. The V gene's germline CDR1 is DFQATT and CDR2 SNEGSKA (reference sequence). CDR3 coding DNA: TGCAGTGCTAGAGATCCGAGAGGGGATGGCTATGGCTACACCTTC. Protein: CSARDPRGDGYGYTF.

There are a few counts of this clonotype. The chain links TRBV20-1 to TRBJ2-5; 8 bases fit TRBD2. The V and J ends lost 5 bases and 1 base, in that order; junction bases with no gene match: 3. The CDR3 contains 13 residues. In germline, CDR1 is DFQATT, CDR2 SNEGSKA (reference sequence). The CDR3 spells CSAERGPQETQYF. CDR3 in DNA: TGCAGTGCTGAGCGGGGGCCCCAAGAGACCCAGTACTTC.

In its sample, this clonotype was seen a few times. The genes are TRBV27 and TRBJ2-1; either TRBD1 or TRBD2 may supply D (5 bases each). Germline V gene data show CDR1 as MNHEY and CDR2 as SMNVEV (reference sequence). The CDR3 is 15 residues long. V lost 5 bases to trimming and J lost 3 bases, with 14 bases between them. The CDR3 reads CASSLRDRSYNEQFF. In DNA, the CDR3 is TGTGCCAGCAGTCTCCGGGACCGCAGCTACAATGAGCAGTTCTTC.

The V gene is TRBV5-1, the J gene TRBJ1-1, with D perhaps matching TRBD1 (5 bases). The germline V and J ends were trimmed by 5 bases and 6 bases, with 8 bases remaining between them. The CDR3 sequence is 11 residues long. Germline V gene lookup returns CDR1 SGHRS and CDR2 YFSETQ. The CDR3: CASSMGPEAFF. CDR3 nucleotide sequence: TGCGCCAGCAGTATGGGGCCTGAAGCTTTCTTT.

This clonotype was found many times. The CDR3 DNA sequence: TGCGCCAGCAGCCAAGCCGGGTATGGCTACACCTTC. Translation gives CASSQAGYGYTF. V gene TRBV4-1 combines with J gene TRBJ1-2; no clear D gene. The germline CDR1 and CDR2 sequences are MGHRA and YSYEKL. The CDR3 sequence is 12 residues long. Trimming shortened V by 1 base and J by 5 bases, and 5 bases separated the two germline ends.

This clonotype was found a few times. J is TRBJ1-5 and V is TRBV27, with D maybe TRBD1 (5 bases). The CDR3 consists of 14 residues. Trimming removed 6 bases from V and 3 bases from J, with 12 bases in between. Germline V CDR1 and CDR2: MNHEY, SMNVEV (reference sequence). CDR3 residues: CASRPAGLNQPQHF. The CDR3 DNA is TGTGCCAGCAGGCCCGCGGGGCTCAATCAGCCCCAGCATTTT.

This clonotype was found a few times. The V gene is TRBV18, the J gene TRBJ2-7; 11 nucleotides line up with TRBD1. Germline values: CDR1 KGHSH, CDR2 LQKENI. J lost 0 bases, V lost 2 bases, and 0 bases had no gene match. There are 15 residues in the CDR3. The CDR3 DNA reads TGTGCCAGCTCACCAGGGACAGGGGGCTCCTACGAGCAGTACTTC. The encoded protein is CASSPGTGGSYEQYF.

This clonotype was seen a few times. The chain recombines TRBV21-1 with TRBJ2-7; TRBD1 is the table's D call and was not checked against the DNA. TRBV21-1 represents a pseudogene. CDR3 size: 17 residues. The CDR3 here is CASSKARGRGQGKKQYV. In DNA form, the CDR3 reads TGTGCCAGCAGCAAAGCGCGTGGTAGGGGACAGGGAAAAAAGCAGTACGTC.

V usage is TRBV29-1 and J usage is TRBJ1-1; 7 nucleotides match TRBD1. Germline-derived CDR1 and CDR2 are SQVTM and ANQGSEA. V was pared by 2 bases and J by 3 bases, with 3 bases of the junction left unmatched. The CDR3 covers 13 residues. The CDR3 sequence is CSVERGLDTEAFF. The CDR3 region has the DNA TGCAGCGTTGAAAGGGGGCTGGACACTGAAGCTTTCTTT. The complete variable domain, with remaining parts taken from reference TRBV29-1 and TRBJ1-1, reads SAVISQKPSRDICQRGTSLTIQCQVDSQVTMMFWYRQQPGQSLTLIATANQGSEATYESGFVIDKFPISRPNLTFSTLTVSNMSPEDSSIYLCSVERGLDTEAFFGQGTRLTVV.

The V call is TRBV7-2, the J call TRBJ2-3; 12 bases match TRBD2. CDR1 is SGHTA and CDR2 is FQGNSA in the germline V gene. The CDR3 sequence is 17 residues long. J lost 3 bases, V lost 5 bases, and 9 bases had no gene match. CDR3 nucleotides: TGTGCCAGCAGCCTTTCTAGCGGGGGGGTCTGGACAGATACGCAGTATTTT. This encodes CASSLSSGGVWTDTQYF. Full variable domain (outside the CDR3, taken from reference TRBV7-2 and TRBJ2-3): GAGVSQSPSNKVTEKGKDVELRCDPISGHTALYWYRQSLGQGLEFLIYFQGNSAPDKSGLPSDRFSAERTGGSVSTLTIQRTQQEDSAVYLCASSLSSGGVWTDTQYFGPGTRLTVL.

CDR3 DNA: TGTGCCAGCAGTTTCAATGCTATCCGGACAGGCCGCTCCTACGAGCAGTACTTC. Its translation: CASSFNAIRTGRSYEQYF. The chain joins TRBV6-2 or TRBV6-3 to TRBJ2-7; 7 nucleotides align to TRBD1. This CDR3 has 18 residues. Germline loops: CDR1 MNHEY, CDR2 SVGEGT. Losses at the gene ends were 4 bases for V and 0 bases for J; bases not matched to a gene: 15.

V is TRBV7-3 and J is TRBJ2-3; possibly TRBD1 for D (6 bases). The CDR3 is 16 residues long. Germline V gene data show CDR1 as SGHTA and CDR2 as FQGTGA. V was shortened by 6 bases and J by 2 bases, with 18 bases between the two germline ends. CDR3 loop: CASSRTGHGYTDTQYF. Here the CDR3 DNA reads TGTGCCAGCAGTCGTACAGGGCATGGGTACACAGATACGCAGTATTTT.

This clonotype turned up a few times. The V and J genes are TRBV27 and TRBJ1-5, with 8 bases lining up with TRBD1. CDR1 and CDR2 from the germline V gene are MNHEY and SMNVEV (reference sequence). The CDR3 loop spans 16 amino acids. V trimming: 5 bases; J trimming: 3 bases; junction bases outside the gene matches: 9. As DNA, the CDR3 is TGTGCCAGCAGTAAGTGGGGACAGGCTTCCAATCAGCCCCAGCATTTT. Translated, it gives CASSKWGQASNQPQHF.

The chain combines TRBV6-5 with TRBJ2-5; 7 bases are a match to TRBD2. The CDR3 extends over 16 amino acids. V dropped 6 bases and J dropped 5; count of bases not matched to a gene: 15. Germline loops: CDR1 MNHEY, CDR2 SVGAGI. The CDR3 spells CASSHRRGGGGETQYF. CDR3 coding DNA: TGTGCCAGCAGCCACCGTAGGGGCGGGGGAGGGGAGACCCAGTACTTC.

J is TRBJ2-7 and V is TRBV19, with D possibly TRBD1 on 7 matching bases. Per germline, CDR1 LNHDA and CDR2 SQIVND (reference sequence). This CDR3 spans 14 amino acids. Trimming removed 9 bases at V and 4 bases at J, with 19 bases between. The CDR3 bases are TGTGCCAGGACGCCTCGGGGGACAGAGTACGAGCAGTACTTC. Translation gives CARTPRGTEYEQYF.

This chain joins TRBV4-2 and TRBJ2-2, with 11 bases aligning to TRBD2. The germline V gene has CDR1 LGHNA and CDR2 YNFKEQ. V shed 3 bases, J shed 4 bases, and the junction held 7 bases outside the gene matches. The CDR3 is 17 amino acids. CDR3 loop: CASSHGVGLAATGELFF. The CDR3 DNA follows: TGTGCCAGCAGCCACGGTGTGGGACTAGCGGCCACCGGGGAGCTGTTTTTT.

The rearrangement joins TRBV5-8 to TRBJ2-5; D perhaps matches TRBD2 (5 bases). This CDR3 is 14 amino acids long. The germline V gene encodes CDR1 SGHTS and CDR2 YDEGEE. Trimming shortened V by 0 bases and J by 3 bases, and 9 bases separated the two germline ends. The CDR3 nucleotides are TGTGCCAGCAGCTTGGGGAGACTAAAAGAGACCCAGTACTTC. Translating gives CASSLGRLKETQYF.

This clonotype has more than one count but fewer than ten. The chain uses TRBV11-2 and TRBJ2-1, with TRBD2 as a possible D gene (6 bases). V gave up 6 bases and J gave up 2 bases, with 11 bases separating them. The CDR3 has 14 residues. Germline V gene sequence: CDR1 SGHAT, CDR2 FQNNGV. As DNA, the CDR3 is TGTGCCAGCAGTTCGGGGGTTCCCTACAATGAGCAGTTCTTC. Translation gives CASSSGVPYNEQFF.

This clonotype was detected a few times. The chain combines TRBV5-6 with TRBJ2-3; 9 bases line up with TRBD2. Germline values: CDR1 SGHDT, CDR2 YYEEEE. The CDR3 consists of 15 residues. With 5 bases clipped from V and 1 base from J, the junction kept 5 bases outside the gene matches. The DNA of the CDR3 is TGTGCCAGCAGTCGCAGACTAGCGGGCACAGATACGCAGTATTTT. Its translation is CASSRRLAGTDTQYF.

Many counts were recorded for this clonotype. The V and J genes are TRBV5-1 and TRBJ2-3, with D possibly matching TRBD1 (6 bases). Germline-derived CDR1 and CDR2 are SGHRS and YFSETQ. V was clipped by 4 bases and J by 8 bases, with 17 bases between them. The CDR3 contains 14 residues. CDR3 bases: TGCGCCAGCAGCCTGGAGATTCTGGGGGCTACGCAGTATTTT. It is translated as CASSLEILGATQYF. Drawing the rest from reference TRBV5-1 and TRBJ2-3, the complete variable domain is KAGVTQTPRYLIKTRGQQVTLSCSPISGHRSVSWYQQTPGQGLQFLFEYFSETQRNKGNFPGRFSGRQFSNSRSEMNVSTLELGDSALYLCASSLEILGATQYFGPGTRLTVL.

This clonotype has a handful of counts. The CDR3 loop is CAWSTLTGNQPQHF. CDR3 nucleotides: TGTGCCTGGAGTACGCTAACGGGAAATCAGCCCCAGCATTTT. V and J are TRBV30 and TRBJ1-5; D is uncertain. From germline, CDR1 is GTSNPN and CDR2 SVGIG (reference sequence). Deletions cut 2 bases from V and 4 bases from J, with 12 bases between. The CDR3 extends over 14 amino acids.

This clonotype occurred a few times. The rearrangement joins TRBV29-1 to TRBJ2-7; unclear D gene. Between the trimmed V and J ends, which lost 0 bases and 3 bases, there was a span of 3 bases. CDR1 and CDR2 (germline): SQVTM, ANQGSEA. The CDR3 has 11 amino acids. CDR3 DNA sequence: TGCAGCGTTGAAGACAGCTACGAGCAGTACGTC. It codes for CSVEDSYEQYV.

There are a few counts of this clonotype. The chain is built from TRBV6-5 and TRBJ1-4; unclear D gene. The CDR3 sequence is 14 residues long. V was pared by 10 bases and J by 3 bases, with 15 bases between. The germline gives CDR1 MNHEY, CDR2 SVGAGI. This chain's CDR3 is CATRKDRSNEKLFF. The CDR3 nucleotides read TGTGCCACCCGGAAGGACCGTTCTAATGAAAAACTGTTTTTT.

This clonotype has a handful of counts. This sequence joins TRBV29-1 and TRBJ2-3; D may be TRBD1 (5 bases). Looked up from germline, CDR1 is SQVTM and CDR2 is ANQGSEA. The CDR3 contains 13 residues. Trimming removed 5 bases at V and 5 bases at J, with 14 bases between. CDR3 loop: CSVQGPAKDTQYF. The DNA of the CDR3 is TGCAGCGTTCAGGGTCCCGCAAAAGATACGCAGTATTTT.